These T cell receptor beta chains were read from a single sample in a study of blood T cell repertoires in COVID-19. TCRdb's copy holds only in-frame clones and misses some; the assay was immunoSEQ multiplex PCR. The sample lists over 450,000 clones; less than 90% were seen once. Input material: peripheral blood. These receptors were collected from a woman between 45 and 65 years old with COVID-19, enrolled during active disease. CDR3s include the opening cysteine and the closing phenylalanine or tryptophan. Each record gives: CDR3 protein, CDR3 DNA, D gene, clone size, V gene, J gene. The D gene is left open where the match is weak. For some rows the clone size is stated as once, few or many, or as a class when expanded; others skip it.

CDR3 protein: CASSQDRLGEQYF
CDR3 DNA: TGTGCCAGCAGCCAAGATAGGCTCGGGGAGCAGTACTTC
D gene: .
clone size: .
V gene: TRBV3-1/TRBV3-2
J gene: TRBJ2-7

CDR3 protein: CASSFPGQGAVQPQHF
CDR3 DNA: TGTGCCAGCAGCTTTCCGGGACAGGGGGCTGTTCAGCCCCAGCATTTT
D gene: TRBD1
clone size: .
V gene: TRBV7-8
J gene: TRBJ1-5

CDR3 protein: CASSKGAGQPQHF
CDR3 DNA: TGTGCCAGTTCCAAGGGGGCAGGTCAGCCCCAGCATTTT
D gene: TRBD1
clone size: .
V gene: TRBV6-4
J gene: TRBJ1-5

CDR3 protein: CASSPFWGAGPPEAFF
CDR3 DNA: TGTGCCAGCAGCCCCTTCTGGGGAGCGGGCCCGCCTGAAGCTTTCTTT
D gene: .
clone size: .
V gene: TRBV9
J gene: TRBJ1-1

CDR3 protein: CAWSQIRRGASGYTF
CDR3 DNA: TGTGCCTGGAGTCAAATACGACGGGGGGCTAGTGGCTACACCTTC
D gene: .
clone size: .
V gene: TRBV30
J gene: TRBJ1-2

CDR3 protein: CAISTGRSYNEQFF
CDR3 DNA: TGTGCCATCTCTACAGGGCGCTCTTACAATGAGCAGTTCTTC
D gene: .
clone size: once
V gene: TRBV19
J gene: TRBJ2-1

CDR3 protein: CASSLEGPWQVVYEQYF
CDR3 DNA: TGTGCCAGCAGCTTAGAAGGCCCTTGGCAGGTGGTGTACGAGCAGTACTTC
D gene: .
clone size: .
V gene: TRBV11-2
J gene: TRBJ2-7

CDR3 protein: CASSWDRGGTEAFF
CDR3 DNA: TGTGCCAGCAGCTGGGACAGGGGGGGCACTGAAGCTTTCTTT
D gene: TRBD1
clone size: .
V gene: TRBV7-2
J gene: TRBJ1-1

CDR3 protein: CASKEFDYEQYF
CDR3 DNA: TGTGCCAGCAAGGAGTTTGACTACGAGCAGTACTTC
D gene: .
clone size: once
V gene: TRBV2
J gene: TRBJ2-7

CDR3 protein: CSAGNVLEAFF
CDR3 DNA: TGCAGCGCTGGTAACGTACTTGAAGCTTTCTTT
D gene: .
clone size: .
V gene: TRBV29-1
J gene: TRBJ1-1

CDR3 protein: CASSESNSYEQYF
CDR3 DNA: TGCGCCAGCAGTGAGTCTAACAGCTACGAGCAGTACTTC
D gene: .
clone size: .
V gene: TRBV10-1
J gene: TRBJ2-7

CDR3 protein: CATSDLRDSRSGANVLTF
CDR3 DNA: TGTGCCACCAGTGACTTACGGGACAGTCGCTCTGGGGCCAACGTCCTGACTTTC
D gene: TRBD1
clone size: .
V gene: TRBV24-1
J gene: TRBJ2-6

CDR3 protein: CASGGGAGDPYNEQFF
CDR3 DNA: TGTGCCAGCGGGGGAGGAGCGGGGGACCCCTACAATGAGCAGTTCTTC
D gene: TRBD2
clone size: once
V gene: TRBV5-8
J gene: TRBJ2-1